This TCR beta chain was documented in a study of cytomegalovirus exposure and HLA in healthy donors. PCR amplification relied on 60 Vbeta primers (plus 13 Jbeta primers). Clones were sequenced by immunoSEQ multiplex PCR, and TCRdb holds only the in-frame ones, with some missing. Here the sample spans 150,000 to 200,000 clones, over 60% being singletons. The sequenced sample was PBMCs. The TCR originated in a woman between 40 and 55 years old in good health and CMV-seronegative.

The CDR3 loop is CASSLGATGASGYTF. Here the CDR3 DNA reads TGTGCCAGCAGCTTGGGTGCAACAGGGGCGAGTGGCTACACCTTC. V and J are TRBV5-4 and TRBJ1-2; TRBD1 matches 7 bases. Germline-derived CDR1 and CDR2 are SGHNT and YYREEE (reference sequence). The junction had 9 bases not matched to a gene; V was cut back by 0 bases and J by 7 bases. The CDR3 totals 15 residues.